What follows is one T cell receptor delta chain and its context. The source of the sample is a study of gamma-delta T cells after stem cell transplantation. Trimming removed 0 bases from V and 0 bases from J; junction bases left unmatched: 20. This CDR3 spans 22 amino acids. CDR1 is TSWWSYY and CDR2 is QGS in the germline V gene. TCRdb made new clone calls on the RT-PCR reads using CATT. In the table there are about 1,000 delta-chain clones, roughly 1.2% of which are singletons. The genes are TRDV1 and TRDJ1, with 9 bases fitting TRDD3. The sequence derives from a human donor. It is not recorded whose cells these are; they may come from a transplant donor. The source material was gamma-delta T cells. CDR3 DNA: TGTGCTCTTGGGGAACTGGGGTACTGGGGGACTCTACAGCTTCGGTACACCGATAAACTCATCTTT. This sequence encodes CALGELGYWGTLQLRYTDKLIF.